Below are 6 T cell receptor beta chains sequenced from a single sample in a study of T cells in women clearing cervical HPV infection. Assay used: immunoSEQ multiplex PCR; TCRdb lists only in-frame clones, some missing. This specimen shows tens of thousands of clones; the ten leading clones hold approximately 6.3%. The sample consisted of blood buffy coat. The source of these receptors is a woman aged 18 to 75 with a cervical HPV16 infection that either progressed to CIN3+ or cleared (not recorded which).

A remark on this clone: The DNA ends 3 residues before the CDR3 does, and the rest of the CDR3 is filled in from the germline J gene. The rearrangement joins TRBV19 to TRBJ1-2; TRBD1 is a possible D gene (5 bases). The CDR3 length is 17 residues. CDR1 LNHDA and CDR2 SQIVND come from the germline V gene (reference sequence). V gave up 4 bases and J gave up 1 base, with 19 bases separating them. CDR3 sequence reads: CASSTQRGADFNYGYTF. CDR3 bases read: TGTGCCAGTAGTACCCAACGAGGGGCCGACTTTAACTATGGC.

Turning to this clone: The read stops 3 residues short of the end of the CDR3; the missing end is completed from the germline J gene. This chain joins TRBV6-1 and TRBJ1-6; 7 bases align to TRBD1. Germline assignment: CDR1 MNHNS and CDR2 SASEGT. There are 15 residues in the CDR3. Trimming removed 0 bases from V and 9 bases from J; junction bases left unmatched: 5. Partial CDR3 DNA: TGTGCCAGCAGTGAAGCACAGGGGAGCGGTTCACCC. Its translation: CASSEAQGSGSP. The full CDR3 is CASSEAQGSGSPLHF.

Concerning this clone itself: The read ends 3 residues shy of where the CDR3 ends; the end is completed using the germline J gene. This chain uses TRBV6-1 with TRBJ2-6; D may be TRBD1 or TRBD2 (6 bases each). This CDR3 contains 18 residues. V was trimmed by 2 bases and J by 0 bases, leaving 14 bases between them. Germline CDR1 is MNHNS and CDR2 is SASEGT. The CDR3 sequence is CASSESIGGGSGANVLTF. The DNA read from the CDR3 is TGTGCCAGCAGTGAAAGTATCGGAGGGGGCTCTGGGGCCAACGTC.

The CDR3 reads CASSRNRDTNEKLFF. The part of the CDR3 DNA that was read is TGCGCCAGCAGCCGAAACCGGGACACAAATGAAAAA. V usage is TRBV5-1 and J usage is TRBJ1-4, with D possibly TRBD1 on 6 matching bases. The observed sequence ends 3 residues before the CDR3 terminus, with the missing tail filled in from the germline J gene. Germline CDR1 reads SGHRS; CDR2 reads YFSETQ. The CDR3 is made up of 15 amino acids. V was shortened by 4 bases and J by 5 bases, with 15 bases between the two germline ends.

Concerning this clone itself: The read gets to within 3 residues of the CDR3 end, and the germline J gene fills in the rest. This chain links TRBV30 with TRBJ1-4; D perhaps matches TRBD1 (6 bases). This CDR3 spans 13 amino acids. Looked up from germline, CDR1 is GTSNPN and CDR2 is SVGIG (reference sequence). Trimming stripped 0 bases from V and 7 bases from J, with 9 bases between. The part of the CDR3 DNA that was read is TGTGCCTGGAGTGTACAGGGTGGTGAAAAA. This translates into CAWSVQGGEK. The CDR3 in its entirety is CAWSVQGGEKLFF.

The part of the CDR3 DNA that was read is TGTGCCAGCAGCGTAGTCCCTTCTCCGGAGACC. Its protein product is CASSVVPSPET. From start to end, the CDR3 is CASSVVPSPETQYF. The chain uses TRBV9 and TRBJ2-5, with unresolved D. The read finishes 3 residues shy of the CDR3 end, and the germline J gene is used to complete it. In germline, CDR1 is SGDLS, CDR2 YYNGEE. V lost 0 bases, J lost 5 bases, and 11 bases lay in between. This CDR3 has 14 residues.